Below are 22 T cell receptor beta chains sequenced from a single sample in a study of CD4 T cells in relation to SARS-CoV-2 and coronaviruses. Using immunoSEQ multiplex PCR, the repertoire was profiled, and TCRdb retains in-frame clones only, with some absent. The sample holds about 65,000 clones; about 87% are singletons and the top ten take over 1.5%. Unexposed donor CD4+ T cells date from about 2011-2018, before the COVID-19 pandemic. Sequenced input: memory CD4+ T cells from PBMCs. The origin of the receptors is a human donor in good health.

The V call is TRBV28, the J call TRBJ1-1; D is perhaps TRBD1 (5 bases). Trimming took off 5 bases at V and 1 base at J, with 11 bases between the two ends. The length of the CDR3 is 14 residues. Per germline, CDR1 MDHEN and CDR2 SYDVKM. For the CDR3, the DNA is TGTGCCAGCAGTCCCTATGGGGGGAACACTGAAGCTTTCTTT. This codes for CASSPYGGNTEAFF.

The chain carries TRBV5-1 and TRBJ1-2; 8 nucleotides agree with TRBD1. V was clipped by 4 bases and J by 3 bases; unmatched bases: 5. Germline CDR1 SGHRS, CDR2 YFSETQ. This CDR3 contains 14 residues. CDR3: CASSQDRGDYGYTF. In DNA, the CDR3 is TGCGCCAGCAGCCAAGACAGGGGAGACTATGGCTACACCTTC.

This clone was observed a single time. This chain links TRBV5-4 with TRBJ1-3; 11 bases fit TRBD1. Trimming removed 3 bases from V and 4 bases from J; junction bases left unmatched: 9. CDR3 length equals 17 residues. Germline V gene lookup returns CDR1 SGHNT and CDR2 YYREEE (reference sequence). CDR3 DNA sequence: TGTGCCAGCAGCTCCGGGACAGGGGGTGCGGGGGGAAACACCATATATTTT. It translates to CASSSGTGGAGGNTIYF.

This chain joins TRBV28 and TRBJ2-7, with TRBD1 as a possible D gene (6 bases). Germline V gene lookup returns CDR1 MDHEN and CDR2 SYDVKM. V was shortened by 6 bases and J by 3 bases, with 15 bases between the two germline ends. The CDR3 spans 14 residues. The chain's CDR3 is CASSRKGVGYEQYF. CDR3 sequence (DNA): TGTGCCAGCAGCCGCAAGGGGGTCGGCTACGAGCAGTACTTC.

V is TRBV7-8 and J is TRBJ1-6; D not resolved. The V end was cut by 5 bases, the J end by 13 bases, with 9 bases between. CDR3 length: 11 residues. Germline CDR1 reads SGHVS; CDR2 reads FQNEAQ. CDR3 amino acids: CASSLLGPLHF. CDR3 DNA sequence: TGTGCCAGCAGCCTATTGGGGCCCCTCCACTTT.

In this sample, this clone turned up a few times. This chain links TRBV19 with TRBJ2-6, with D perhaps given as TRBD1 or TRBD2 (6 bases each). The V gene's germline CDR1 is LNHDA and CDR2 SQIVND (reference sequence). V gave up 7 bases and J gave up 0 bases, with 13 bases separating them. This CDR3 spans 16 amino acids. The CDR3 sequence: CASKYREASGANVLTF. The CDR3 nucleotides are TGTGCCAGTAAGTACAGGGAGGCCTCTGGGGCCAACGTCCTGACTTTC.

V is TRBV6-2 or TRBV6-3 and J is TRBJ1-1; no firm D call. CDR1 and CDR2 (germline): MNHEY, SVGEGT. V lost 2 bases and J lost 4, with 17 bases in between. There are 16 residues in the CDR3. The DNA of the CDR3 is TGTGCCAGCAGTTACACCCAGAGGAGTTCGAGCACTGAAGCTTTCTTT. Its translation is CASSYTQRSSSTEAFF.

The rearrangement uses TRBV7-2 and TRBJ2-3, with no clear D. The V gene's germline CDR1 is SGHTA and CDR2 FQGNSA. Between the trimmed V and J ends, which lost 1 base and 5 bases, there was a span of 7 bases. CDR3 length: 13 residues. CDR3 sequence (DNA): TGTGCCAGCAGCTTAGAATGGCAAGATACGCAGTATTTT. Translated: CASSLEWQDTQYF.

The rearrangement joins TRBV2 to TRBJ2-4; no clear D. Trimming left V 9 bases short and J 1 base short, with 19 bases between. CDR1 is SNHLY, CDR2 FYNNEI, per germline. The CDR3 has 16 amino acids. CDR3 bases: TGTGCCAGTGATACAGAGCCCCACTGGGCCAAAAACATTCAGTACTTC. Translating gives CASDTEPHWAKNIQYF.

V gene TRBV5-6 combines with J gene TRBJ2-1; tentative D call: TRBD2 (6 bases). V lost 4 bases and J lost 4, with 12 bases in between. This CDR3 is built from 14 residues. Germline V gene sequence: CDR1 SGHDT, CDR2 YYEEEE. CDR3 region: CASSAAREYNEQFF. The CDR3 DNA reads as TGTGCCAGCAGCGCGGCCCGGGAGTACAATGAGCAGTTCTTC.

The J gene is TRBJ2-3, the V gene TRBV6-2 or TRBV6-3; 12 nucleotides match TRBD2. Trimming cost V 6 bases and J 5 bases; bases outside gene matches: 12. Germline values: CDR1 MNHEY, CDR2 SVGEGT. The CDR3 has 17 amino acids. This CDR3 is CASSEPLAGGREDTQYF. In DNA form, the CDR3 reads TGTGCCAGCAGCGAACCCCTAGCGGGGGGGCGTGAAGATACGCAGTATTTT.

The chain carries TRBV7-3 and TRBJ2-1; 11 bases fit TRBD2. J was trimmed by 0 bases and V by 1 base; bases with no gene match: 2. This CDR3 is 17 amino acids long. Germline values: CDR1 SGHTA, CDR2 FQGTGA. CDR3 protein: CASSLSSGGGSYNEQFF. The DNA for the CDR3 is TGTGCCAGCAGCTTAAGTAGCGGGGGGGGCTCCTACAATGAGCAGTTCTTC.

The chain uses TRBV14 and TRBJ2-2, with 11 bases fitting TRBD1. The CDR3 is 15 residues long. Germline V gene lookup returns CDR1 SGHDN and CDR2 FVKESK. Trimming at V came to 2 bases and at J to 6 bases, leaving 2 bases not matched to a gene. The CDR3 DNA reads as TGTGCCAGCAGCCAACGGACAGGGGGCTCCGGGGAGCTGTTTTTT. Protein product: CASSQRTGGSGELFF.

The J gene is TRBJ1-6, the V gene TRBV6-2 or TRBV6-3, with 7 bases lining up with TRBD1. V lost 2 bases and J lost 16; bases outside the gene matches: 5. The CDR3 is 12 residues long. CDR1 is MNHEY, CDR2 SVGEGT, per germline. This CDR3 is CASSYARQGLHF. The DNA of the CDR3 is TGTGCCAGCAGTTACGCGAGACAGGGACTCCACTTT.

The V gene is TRBV7-2, the J gene TRBJ1-5; D remains ambiguous. V was trimmed by 0 bases and J by 5 bases, leaving 5 bases between them. CDR1 is SGHTA, CDR2 FQGNSA, per germline. CDR3 length: 13 amino acids. The CDR3 bases are TGTGCCAGCAGCTTAGCCCAGCATCAGCCCCAGCATTTT. Its translation: CASSLAQHQPQHF.

The rearrangement joins TRBV7-9 to TRBJ2-4, with a weak D call TRBD1 (7 bases). CDR3 length equals 16 residues. Germline V gives CDR1 SEHNR, CDR2 FQNEAQ (reference sequence). V was cut by 5 bases and J by 0 bases, with 14 bases left in between. The CDR3 is CASSQGGAGAKNIQYF. The CDR3, as DNA: TGTGCCAGCAGCCAGGGGGGCGCGGGAGCCAAAAACATTCAGTACTTC.

V usage is TRBV7-3 and J usage is TRBJ2-2, with D perhaps matching TRBD2 (6 bases). Trimming pared 0 bases from V and 1 base from J, leaving 9 bases between. Germline V gives CDR1 SGHTA, CDR2 FQGTGA. This CDR3 comprises 16 residues. The CDR3 protein is CASSLTAGRNTGELFF. CDR3 nucleotide sequence: TGTGCCAGCAGCTTAACTGCGGGACGGAACACCGGGGAGCTGTTTTTT.

CDR3: CASSPGTLEGTGELFF. CDR3 in DNA: TGTGCCAGCAGCCCCGGGACCCTGGAGGGGACCGGGGAGCTGTTTTTT. The V call is TRBV7-3, the J call TRBJ2-2; a possible D gene is TRBD2 (6 bases). Trimming took off 5 bases at V and 5 bases at J, with 18 bases between the two ends. The CDR3 consists of 16 residues. Germline lookup yields CDR1 SGHTA and CDR2 FQGTGA. The full variable domain, completed using reference TRBV7-3 and TRBJ2-2, is GAGVSQTPSNKVTEKGKYVELRCDPISGHTALYWYRQSLGQGPEFLIYFQGTGAADDSGLPNDRFFAVRPEGSVSTLKIQRTERGDSAVYLCASSPGTLEGTGELFFGEGSRLTVL.

This clone was recorded a few times. The chain uses TRBV16 and TRBJ1-6; D not resolved. Germline V gene data show CDR1 as KGHSY and CDR2 as FQNENV. This CDR3 is 16 amino acids long. Trimming stripped 0 bases from V and 9 bases from J, with 15 bases between. In DNA form, the CDR3 reads TGTGCCAGCAGCCAATCTGCCGGACTGATGGGTTCACCCCTCCACTTT. Its translation is CASSQSAGLMGSPLHF.

V is TRBV6-5 and J is TRBJ1-1; D not certain. The germline CDR1 and CDR2 sequences are MNHEY and SVGAGI. V lost 0 bases, J lost 3 bases, and 8 bases lay in between. The CDR3 length is 14 residues. CDR3: CASSYSTRDTEAFF. In nucleotides, the CDR3 is TGTGCCAGCAGTTACTCGACTAGGGACACTGAAGCTTTCTTT.

This chain joins TRBV7-3 and TRBJ2-1; 10 bases line up with TRBD2. V lost 2 bases to trimming and J lost 3 bases; unmatched junction nucleotides: 10. The CDR3 contains 18 residues. Germline CDR1 is SGHTA and CDR2 is FQGTGA. The CDR3 reads CASSLLAGERLFYNEQFF. CDR3 sequence (DNA): TGTGCCAGCAGCTTACTAGCGGGAGAGCGTTTGTTCTACAATGAGCAGTTCTTC.

The gene calls are TRBV11-2 and TRBJ2-7, with D possibly matching TRBD1 (5 bases). V was clipped by 6 bases and J by 1 base, with 10 bases between them. Germline V gene lookup returns CDR1 SGHAT and CDR2 FQNNGV. The CDR3 is made up of 13 amino acids. In DNA, the CDR3 is TGTGCCAGCAGGTCGACAGATTCCTACGAGCAGTACTTC. Translating it yields CASRSTDSYEQYF.